This TCR beta chain was sequenced in a study of control samples from healthy donors and cancer patients. Assay: immunoSEQ multiplex PCR; the TCRdb copy retains only in-frame clones and omits some. This table has fewer than 95,000 clones, around 85% appearing once. V lost 0 bases and J lost 1, with 9 bases in between. The CDR3 spans 15 residues. Germline V CDR1 and CDR2: GTSNPN, SVGIG (reference sequence). Sequences were obtained from blood. The V gene is TRBV30, the J gene TRBJ1-4; D is unclear. The TCR comes from a young man in good health. The CDR3 loop is CAWSVGVLTNEKLFF. Written as DNA, the CDR3 is TGTGCCTGGAGTGTAGGTGTGCTAACTAATGAAAAACTGTTTTTT.